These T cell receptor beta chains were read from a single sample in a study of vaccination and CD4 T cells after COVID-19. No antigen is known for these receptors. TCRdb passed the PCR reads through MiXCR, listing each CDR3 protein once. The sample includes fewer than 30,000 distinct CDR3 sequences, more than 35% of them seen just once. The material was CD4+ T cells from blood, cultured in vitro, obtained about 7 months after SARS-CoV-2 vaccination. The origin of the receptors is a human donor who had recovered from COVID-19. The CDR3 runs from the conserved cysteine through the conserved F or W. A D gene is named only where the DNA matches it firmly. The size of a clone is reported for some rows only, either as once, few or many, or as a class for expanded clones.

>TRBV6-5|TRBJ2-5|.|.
CASSYGGPETQYF
TGTGCCAGCAGTTACGGGGGTCCAGAGACCCAGTACTTC
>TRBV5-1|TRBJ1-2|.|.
CASSQDGFYGYTF
TGCGCCAGCAGCCAGGACGGATTCTATGGCTACACCTTC
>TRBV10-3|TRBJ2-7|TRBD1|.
CAISDRTGGHEQYF
TGTGCCATCAGTGACAGGACAGGGGGCCACGAGCAGTACTTC
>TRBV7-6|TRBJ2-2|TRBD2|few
CASSSGLVANTGELFF
TGTGCCAGCAGCTCGGGACTAGTCGCGAACACCGGGGAGCTGTTTTTT
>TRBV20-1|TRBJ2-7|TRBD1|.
CSALPLTGITYEQSF
TGCAGTGCCCTTCCGTTGACAGGGATCACCTACGAGCAGTCCTTC
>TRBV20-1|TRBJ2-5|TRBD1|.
CSAFRQGIRKETQYF
TGCAGTGCTTTTAGACAGGGCATACGGAAAGAGACCCAGTACTTC
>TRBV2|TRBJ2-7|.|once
CATPPRGRDYEQYF
TGTGCCACCCCCCCCCGCGGCAGGGATTACGAGCAGTACTTC
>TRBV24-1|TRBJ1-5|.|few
CATRQGGSNQPQHF
TGTGCCACCAGACAGGGAGGAAGCAATCAGCCCCAGCATTTT
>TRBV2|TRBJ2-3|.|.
CASARDSTSTDTQYF
TGTGCCAGCGCCAGGGACTCTACTAGCACAGATACGCAGTATTTT
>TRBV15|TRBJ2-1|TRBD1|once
CATSSRDRGSNEQFF
TGTGCCACCAGCAGCCGGGACAGGGGTAGCAATGAGCAGTTCTTC
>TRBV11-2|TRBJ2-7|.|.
CASSLGLLQPEQYF
TGTGCCAGCAGCTTAGGGCTCCTTCAACCCGAGCAGTACTTC
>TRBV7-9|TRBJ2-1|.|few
CASSLVGGTSGANEQFF
TGTGCCAGCAGCTTAGTAGGTGGGACCTCAGGAGCCAATGAGCAGTTCTTC
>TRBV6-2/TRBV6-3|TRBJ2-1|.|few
CASRVRPLYEQFF
TGTGCCAGCAGAGTTAGACCCCTCTATGAGCAGTTCTTC
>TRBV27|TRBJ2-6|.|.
CASSPGPGANVLTF
TGTGCCAGCTCTCCTGGTCCCGGGGCCAACGTCCTGACTTTC
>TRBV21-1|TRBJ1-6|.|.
CASSKDRESSPLHF
TGTGCCAGCAGCAAAGACAGGGAGAGCTCACCCCTCCACTTT
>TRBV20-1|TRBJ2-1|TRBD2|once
CSARSLDPLAGGAYNEQFF
TGCAGTGCTAGGTCTCTGGACCCATTAGCGGGAGGTGCCTACAATGAGCAGTTCTTC
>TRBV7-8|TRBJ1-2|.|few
CASSLRGVNGYTF
TGTGCCAGCAGCTTAAGGGGAGTAAATGGCTACACCTTC
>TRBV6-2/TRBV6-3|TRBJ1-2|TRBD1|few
CASSPSDRGPYGYTF
TGTGCCAGCAGTCCCAGCGACAGGGGGCCCTATGGCTACACCTTC
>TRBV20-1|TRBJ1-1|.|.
CSAPGGARGIRGEAFF
TGCAGTGCCCCGGGGGGGGCGAGAGGTATTAGGGGCGAAGCTTTCTTT
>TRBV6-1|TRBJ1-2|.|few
CASRHLRGSYGYTF
TGTGCCAGCAGACACCTACGGGGAAGCTATGGCTACACCTTC
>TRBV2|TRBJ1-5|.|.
CASSEDGNQPQHF
TGTGCCAGCAGTGAAGACGGCAATCAGCCCCAGCATTTT
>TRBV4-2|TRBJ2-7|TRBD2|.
CASSQASGSDYEQYF
TGTGCCAGCAGCCAAGCTAGCGGGAGCGACTACGAGCAGTACTTC
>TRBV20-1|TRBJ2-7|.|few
CSARFGSIYEQYF
TGCAGTGCTAGATTCGGTTCAATTTACGAGCAGTACTTC
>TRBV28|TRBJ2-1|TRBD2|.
CASSLGLAAYNEQFF
TGTGCCAGCAGTCTCGGACTAGCGGCTTACAATGAGCAGTTCTTC
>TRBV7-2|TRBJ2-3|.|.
CASSLQRRMADTQYF
TGTGCCAGCAGCTTGCAGAGAAGAATGGCAGATACGCAGTATTTT
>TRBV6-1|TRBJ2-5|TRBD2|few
CASSDPSGSPQYF
TGTGCCAGCAGTGATCCTAGCGGGAGCCCCCAGTACTTC
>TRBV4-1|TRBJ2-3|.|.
CASSQVTPDTQYF
TGCGCCAGCAGCCAAGTGACACCAGATACGCAGTATTTT
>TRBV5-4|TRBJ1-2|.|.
CASSPGGNYGYTF
TGTGCCAGCAGCCCCGGGGGGAACTATGGCTACACCTTC
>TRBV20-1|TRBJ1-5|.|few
CSARDLQGENQPQHF
TGCAGTGCTAGAGATTTACAGGGCGAGAATCAGCCCCAGCATTTT
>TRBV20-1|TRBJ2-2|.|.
CSARDPGVGGRELFF
TGCAGTGCTAGAGATCCCGGGGTAGGAGGCCGGGAGCTGTTTTTT
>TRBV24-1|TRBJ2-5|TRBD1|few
CATSEPTGSETQYF
TGTGCCACCAGTGAGCCGACAGGGTCGGAGACCCAGTACTTC
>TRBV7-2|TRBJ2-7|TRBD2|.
CASSLLAAYEQYF
TGTGCCAGCAGCCTACTAGCGGCCTACGAGCAGTACTTC